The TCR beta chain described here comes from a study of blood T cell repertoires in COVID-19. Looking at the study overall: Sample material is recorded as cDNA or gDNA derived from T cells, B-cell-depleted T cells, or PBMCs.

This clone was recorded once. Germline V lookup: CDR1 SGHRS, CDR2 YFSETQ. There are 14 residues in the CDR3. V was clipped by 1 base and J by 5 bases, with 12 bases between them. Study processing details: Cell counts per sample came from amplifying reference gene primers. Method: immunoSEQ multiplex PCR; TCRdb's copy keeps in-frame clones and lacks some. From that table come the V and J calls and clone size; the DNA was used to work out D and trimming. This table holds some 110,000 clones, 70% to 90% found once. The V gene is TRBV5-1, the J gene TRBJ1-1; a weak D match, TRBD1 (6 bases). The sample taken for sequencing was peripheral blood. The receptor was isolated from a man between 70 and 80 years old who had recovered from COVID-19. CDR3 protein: CASSLQGSRTEAFF. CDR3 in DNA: TGCGCCAGCAGCTTGCAGGGGAGTAGGACTGAAGCTTTCTTT.